The 5 T cell receptor beta chains given below trace back to one sample, sequenced in a study of shared clonotypes between healthy human individuals. TCRdb's copy holds only in-frame clones and misses some; the assay was immunoSEQ multiplex PCR. The data contain 2,500,000 or so clones, just over 90% of them singletons. Sequencing used naive CD4+ T cells sorted from blood. As to subset: CD45RA+ positively selected. These receptors were taken from a man between 18 and 35 years old in good health.

The rearrangement links TRBV7-2 to TRBJ1-2, with D unresolved. The V gene's germline CDR1 is SGHTA and CDR2 FQGNSA. The ends were cut back, 2 bases at V and 4 bases at J, with 11 bases in the middle. This CDR3 region has 14 residues. The CDR3 nucleotides read TGTGCCAGCAGCTTACGGCAGGTCCGCTATGGCTACACCTTC. Protein sequence: CASSLRQVRYGYTF.

V is TRBV7-2 and J is TRBJ1-5; 7 bases align to TRBD1. Looked up from germline, CDR1 is SGHTA and CDR2 is FQGNSA. The CDR3 contains 15 residues. Unmatched junction bases numbered 7, after V lost 5 bases and J lost 3 bases. CDR3 nucleotides: TGTGCCAGCAGCGAACTGACAGGGATCAATCAGCCCCAGCATTTT. Translating gives CASSELTGINQPQHF.

Points on this clone: This same CDR3 is encoded by further DNA sequences in the sample. This chain uses TRBV2 with TRBJ2-2; tentatively, D is TRBD1 or TRBD2 (5 bases each). Trimming left V 6 bases short and J 2 bases short, with 7 bases between. This CDR3 comprises 13 residues. Germline CDR1 reads SNHLY; CDR2 reads FYNNEI. CDR3 nucleotides: TGTGCCAGCAGGGGGACCAACACCGGGGAGCTGTTTTTT. It is translated as CASRGTNTGELFF.

This chain uses TRBV6-1 with TRBJ2-3, with TRBD2 matching over 8 bases. Germline CDR1 MNHNS, CDR2 SASEGT. V lost 4 bases to trimming and J lost 0 bases; unmatched junction nucleotides: 9. This CDR3 region has 17 residues. CDR3 in DNA: TGTGCCAGCAGTGTACTAGCGGCATCTGCTAGCACAGATACGCAGTATTTT. Protein product: CASSVLAASASTDTQYF.

V and J are TRBV4-1 and TRBJ1-5; D is unclear. V lost 8 bases and J lost 9, with 23 bases in between. Per germline, CDR1 MGHRA and CDR2 YSYEKL. This CDR3 contains 15 residues. The CDR3 protein is CASAPNEVPAWPQHF. CDR3 bases: TGCGCCAGCGCGCCAAACGAGGTCCCGGCCTGGCCCCAGCATTTT.